The TCR beta chain under discussion was sequenced for a study of blood T cells in healthy people across ages (dated by TCRdb to between 2014 and 2017). About the investigation overall: In model experiments, roughly one uniquely barcoded TCR beta cDNA molecule per two T cells was captured by template switching. To track age-related changes in TCR beta repertoire diversity, the study relied on deep sequencing normalized with unique cDNA molecular identifiers. The donors were divided into four age groups: young (average around 16 years), middle-aged (about 41), aged (approximately 62) and long-lived (roughly 86). Donors of different ages were randomly distributed across sequencing lanes to avoid experimental bias. Two additional independent replicas of 1 million unique cDNA reads from the same blood draw were analyzed for two donors (one aged 18 to 30 and one aged 80 or older). What the research found in general, with its limitations: Conclusive comparison of naive and antigen-experienced compartments was prevented by the profiling of bulk unsorted PBMCs. Observed TCR beta diversity per million T cells fell roughly linearly with age, and a significant reduction was already apparent by age roughly 40. Because the CMV infection status of the donors was unknown, age-related changes in expanded clonotypes may potentially have been confounded. Compared with the aged group, more naive CD4+ T cells, fewer expanded clones and increased TCR diversity were shown by the long-lived group, suggesting age selection. Estimates of total diversity based on one million sequenced T cells were considered lower bounds and underestimates. There was a strong correlation between observed TCR beta diversity and the percentage of naive T cells measured by flow cytometry.

The roughly 38 donors, aged about 6 to 100 years, were systemically healthy Caucasian individuals from Russia. Each donor gave 8 to 10 milliliters of peripheral blood, drawn into EDTA-treated Vacutainer tubes. PBMCs were isolated by Ficoll-Paque density-gradient centrifugation, with at least 6 million obtained per sample. Total RNA was extracted from PBMCs with Trizol reagent, with at least 5.5 micrograms obtained per sample. The percentages of naive CD45RAhigh/CD27high T cells were determined by flow cytometry on a PBMC aliquot from every donor. Its CDR3 holds 15 amino acids, cysteine through phenylalanine. The sequence is cut down to CDR3 DNA, 45 bases in frame from base 1. Looking up the germline V gene yields CDR1 LGHNA and CDR2 YNFKEQ. The library came from 5' RACE. Sequenced on an Illumina HiSeq 2500. A second about 7 to 11 cycle PCR used a sample-barcoded 5' primer and a J-beta primer mix. Each TCR beta cDNA molecule received a unique molecular identifier from a template-switch 5' adaptor carrying 12 random nucleotides. Each sample yielded at least 2.5 million CDR3-containing paired-end reads. First-strand cDNA synthesis was performed from all RNA using the Mint cDNA synthesis kit, with priming by a TRBC-specific oligonucleotide. All cDNA was treated with uracil-DNA glycosylase and then went through a first 18-cycle PCR with the universal primers M1SS and BC2_uni_R. In the original analysis: For normalization, 1 million high-quality reads, each with a distinct molecular identifier, were randomly selected from each sample. Reads sharing molecular identifiers were discarded rather than binned into consensus sequences. MiTCR, with a Q25 quality threshold and the strictest error-elimination algorithm, was used for CDR3 identification, clonotype clustering and error correction. Lower-bound total TCR beta diversity was estimated with a nonparametric unseen species model using Euler transformation. TCRdb ran its own pipeline on the public reads, namely fastp trimming at Q25 and MiXCR clone calling, and kept in-frame beta chains. CDR3 protein duplicates are merged, each entry listing the most common genes and DNA. What appears here as the V and J calls and clone size reflects TCRdb's work, not the paper's. The table for this sample lists hundreds of thousands of distinct CDR3 sequences; about 55% of them were counted only once. The top ten hold around 50% of the sample.

This clonotype was seen ten or more times. The antigen this receptor binds is unknown. It has no much larger one-base neighbor in the sample; base qualities were not kept. Input material: blood. This receptor was obtained from a man aged 55 to 70 in good health. The chain couples TRBV4-2 to TRBJ2-5; 11 of the junction bases match TRBD1. The tail of the sequence fits TRBJ2-7 better, so the J call may be wrong. The DNA sequence is as follows: TGTGCCAGCAGCCTTCCGGGACAGGGGGGCGTCGAGCAGTACTTC. Its protein is CASSLPGQGGVEQYF.